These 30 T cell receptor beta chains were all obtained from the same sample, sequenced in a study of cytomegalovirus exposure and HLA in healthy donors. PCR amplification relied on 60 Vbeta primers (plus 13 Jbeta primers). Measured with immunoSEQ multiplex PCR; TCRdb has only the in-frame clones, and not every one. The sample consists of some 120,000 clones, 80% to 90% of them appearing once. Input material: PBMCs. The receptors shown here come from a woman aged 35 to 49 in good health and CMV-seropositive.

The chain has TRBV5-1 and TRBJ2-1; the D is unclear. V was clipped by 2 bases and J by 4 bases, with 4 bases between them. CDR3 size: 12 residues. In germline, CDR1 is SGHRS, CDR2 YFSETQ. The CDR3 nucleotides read TGCGCCAGCAGCTTTAATTACAATGAGCAGTTCTTC. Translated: CASSFNYNEQFF.

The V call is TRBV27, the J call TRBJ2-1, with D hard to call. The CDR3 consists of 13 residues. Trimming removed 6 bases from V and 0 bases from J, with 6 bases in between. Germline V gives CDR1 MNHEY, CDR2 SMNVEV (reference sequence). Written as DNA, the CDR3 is TGTGCCAGCAGAAGGAGCTCCTACAATGAGCAGTTCTTC. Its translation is CASRRSSYNEQFF.

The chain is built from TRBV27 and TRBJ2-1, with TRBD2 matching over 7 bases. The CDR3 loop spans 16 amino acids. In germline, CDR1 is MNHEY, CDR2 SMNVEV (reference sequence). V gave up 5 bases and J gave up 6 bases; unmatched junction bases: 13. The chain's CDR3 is CASSNRLALKLNEQFF. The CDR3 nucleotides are TGTGCCAGCAGTAACAGACTAGCACTTAAACTCAATGAGCAGTTCTTC.

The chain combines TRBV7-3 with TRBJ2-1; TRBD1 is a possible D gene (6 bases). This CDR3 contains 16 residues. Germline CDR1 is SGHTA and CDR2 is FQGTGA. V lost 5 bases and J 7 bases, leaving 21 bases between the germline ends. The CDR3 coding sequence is TGTGCCAGCAGCCATCAGGGGTACGGAGCCTTTAATGAGCAGTTCTTC. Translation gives CASSHQGYGAFNEQFF.

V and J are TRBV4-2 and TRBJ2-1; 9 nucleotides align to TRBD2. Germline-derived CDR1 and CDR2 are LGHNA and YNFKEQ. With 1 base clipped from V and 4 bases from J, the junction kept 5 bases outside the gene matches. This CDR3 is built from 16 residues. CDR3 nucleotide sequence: TGTGCCAGCAGCCAAGTTGGGGGACTAGCTTACAATGAGCAGTTCTTC. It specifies CASSQVGGLAYNEQFF.

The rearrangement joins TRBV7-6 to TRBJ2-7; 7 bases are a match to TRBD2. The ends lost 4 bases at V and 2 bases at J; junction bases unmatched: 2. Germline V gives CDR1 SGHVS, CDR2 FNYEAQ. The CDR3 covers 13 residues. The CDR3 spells CASSSLAAYEQYF. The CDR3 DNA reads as TGTGCCAGCAGCTCTCTAGCGGCCTACGAGCAGTACTTC.

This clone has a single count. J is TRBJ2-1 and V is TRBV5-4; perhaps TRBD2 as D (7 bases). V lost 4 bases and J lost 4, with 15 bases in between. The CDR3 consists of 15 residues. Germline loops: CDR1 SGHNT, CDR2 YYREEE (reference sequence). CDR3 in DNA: TGTGCCAGCAGCGGGGAGGGGGATGGATACAATGAGCAGTTCTTC. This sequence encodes CASSGEGDGYNEQFF. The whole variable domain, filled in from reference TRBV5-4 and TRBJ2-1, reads ETGVTQSPTHLIKTRGQQVTLRCSSQSGHNTVSWYQQALGQGPQFIFQYYREEENGRGNFPPRFSGLQFPNYSSELNVNALELDDSALYLCASSGEGDGYNEQFFGPGTRLTVL.

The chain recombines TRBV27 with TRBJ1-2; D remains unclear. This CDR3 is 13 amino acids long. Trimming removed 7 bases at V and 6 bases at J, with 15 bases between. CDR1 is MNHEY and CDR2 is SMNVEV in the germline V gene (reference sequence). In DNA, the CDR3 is TGTGCCAGCAAGCAGCGGATTGTCGATGGCTACACCTTC. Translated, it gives CASKQRIVDGYTF.

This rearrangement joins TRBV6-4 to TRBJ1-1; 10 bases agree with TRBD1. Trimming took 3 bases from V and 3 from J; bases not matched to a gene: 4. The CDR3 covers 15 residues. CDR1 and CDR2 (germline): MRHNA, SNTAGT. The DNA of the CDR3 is TGTGCCAGCAGTGAGGACGGGACAGGGGACACTGAAGCTTTCTTT. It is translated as CASSEDGTGDTEAFF.

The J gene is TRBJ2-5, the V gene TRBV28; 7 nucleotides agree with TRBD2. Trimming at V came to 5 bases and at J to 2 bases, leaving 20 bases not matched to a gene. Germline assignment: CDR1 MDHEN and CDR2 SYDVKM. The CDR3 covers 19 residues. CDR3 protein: CASSPQGPGLVWPQETQYF. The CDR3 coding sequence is TGTGCCAGCAGTCCGCAAGGCCCTGGACTAGTATGGCCACAAGAGACCCAGTACTTC.

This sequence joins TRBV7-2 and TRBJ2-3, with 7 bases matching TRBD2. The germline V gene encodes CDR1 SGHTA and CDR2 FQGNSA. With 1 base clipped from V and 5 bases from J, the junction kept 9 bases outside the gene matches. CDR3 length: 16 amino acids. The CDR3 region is CASSLGAGRIQDTQYF. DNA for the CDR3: TGTGCCAGCAGCTTAGGAGCGGGGCGCATCCAAGATACGCAGTATTTT.

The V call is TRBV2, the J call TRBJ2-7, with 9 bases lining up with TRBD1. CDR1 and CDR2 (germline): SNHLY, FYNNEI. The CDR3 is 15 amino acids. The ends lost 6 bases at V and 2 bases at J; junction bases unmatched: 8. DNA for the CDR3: TGTGCCAGCAGAGAGCCCGGGACAGGGACCTACGAGCAGTACTTC. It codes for CASREPGTGTYEQYF.

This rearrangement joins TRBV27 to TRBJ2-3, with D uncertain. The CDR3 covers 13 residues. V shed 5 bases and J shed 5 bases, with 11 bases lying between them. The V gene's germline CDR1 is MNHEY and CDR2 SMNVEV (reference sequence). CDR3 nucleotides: TGTGCCAGCAGTCTTCATGAGCAAGATACGCAGTATTTT. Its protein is CASSLHEQDTQYF.

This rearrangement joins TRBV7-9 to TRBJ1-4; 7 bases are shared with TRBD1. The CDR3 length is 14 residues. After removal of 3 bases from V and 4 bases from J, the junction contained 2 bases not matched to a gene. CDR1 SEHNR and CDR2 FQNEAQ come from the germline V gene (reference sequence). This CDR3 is CASSLNRGNEKLFF. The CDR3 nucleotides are TGTGCCAGCAGCTTGAACAGGGGTAATGAAAAACTGTTTTTT.

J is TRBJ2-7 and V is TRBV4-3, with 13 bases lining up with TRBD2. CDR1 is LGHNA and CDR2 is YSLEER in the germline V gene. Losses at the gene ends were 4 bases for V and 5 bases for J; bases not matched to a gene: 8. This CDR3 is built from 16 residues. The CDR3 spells CASSLLTSGRVDEQYF. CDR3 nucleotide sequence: TGCGCCAGCAGCCTCCTCACTAGCGGGAGGGTAGACGAGCAGTACTTC.

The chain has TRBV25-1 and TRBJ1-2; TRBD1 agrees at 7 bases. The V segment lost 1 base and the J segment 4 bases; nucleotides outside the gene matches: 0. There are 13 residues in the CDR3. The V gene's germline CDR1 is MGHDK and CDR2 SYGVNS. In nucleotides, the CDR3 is TGTGCCAGCAGTGAATCAGGGGGCTATGGCTACACCTTC. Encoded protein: CASSESGGYGYTF.

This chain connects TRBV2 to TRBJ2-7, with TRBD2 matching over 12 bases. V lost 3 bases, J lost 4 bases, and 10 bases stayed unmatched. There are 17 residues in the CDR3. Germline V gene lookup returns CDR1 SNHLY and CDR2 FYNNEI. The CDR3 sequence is CASSEQGWLAGGYEQYF. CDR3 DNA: TGTGCCAGCAGTGAGCAGGGTTGGCTAGCGGGAGGGTACGAGCAGTACTTC.

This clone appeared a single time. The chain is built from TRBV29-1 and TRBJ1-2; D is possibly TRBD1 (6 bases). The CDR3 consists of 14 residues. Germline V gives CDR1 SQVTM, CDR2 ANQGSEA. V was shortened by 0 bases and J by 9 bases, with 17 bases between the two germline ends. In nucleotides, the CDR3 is TGCAGCGTTGAAGATTCCCCCGGGAGGGGGAGCTACACCTTC. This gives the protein CSVEDSPGRGSYTF.

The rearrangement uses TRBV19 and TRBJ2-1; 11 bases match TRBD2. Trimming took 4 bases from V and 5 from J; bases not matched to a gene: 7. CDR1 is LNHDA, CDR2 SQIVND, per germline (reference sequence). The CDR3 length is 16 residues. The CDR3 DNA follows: TGTGCCAGTAGTACCTTAGCGGGAGGGAGAGACAATGAGCAGTTCTTC. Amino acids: CASSTLAGGRDNEQFF.

The CDR3 nucleotides read TGTGCCAGCAGCGTATCTACAGGGGCCCCCGAGCAGTACTTC. Translated: CASSVSTGAPEQYF. The V and J genes are TRBV9 and TRBJ2-7; 7 positions agree with TRBD1. Per germline, CDR1 SGDLS and CDR2 YYNGEE. J lost 6 bases, V lost 1 base, and 7 bases had no gene match. The CDR3 spans 14 residues.

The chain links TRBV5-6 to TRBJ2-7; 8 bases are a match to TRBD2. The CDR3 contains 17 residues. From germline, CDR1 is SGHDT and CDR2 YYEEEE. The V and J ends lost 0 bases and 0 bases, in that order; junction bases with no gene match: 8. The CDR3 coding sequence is TGTGCCAGCAGCTTGGGAGGCCTAGCGGGCAACTCCTACGAGCAGTACTTC. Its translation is CASSLGGLAGNSYEQYF.

CDR3 DNA sequence: TGTGCCAGCAGCTTAGCAGGGTTTAATGAAAAACTGTTTTTT. This encodes CASSLAGFNEKLFF. This chain joins TRBV11-2 and TRBJ1-4, with D possibly being TRBD1 (5 bases). CDR1 and CDR2 from the germline V gene are SGHAT and FQNNGV. CDR3 length equals 14 residues. The ends were cut back, 1 base at V and 4 bases at J, with 7 bases in the middle.

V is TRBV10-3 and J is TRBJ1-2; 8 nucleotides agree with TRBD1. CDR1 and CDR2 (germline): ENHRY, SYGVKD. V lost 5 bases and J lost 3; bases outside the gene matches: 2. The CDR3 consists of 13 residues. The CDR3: CAISWGQDYGYTF. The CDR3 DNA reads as TGTGCCATCAGTTGGGGACAGGACTATGGCTACACCTTC.

The CDR3: CASSRGVAYYEQYF. Written as DNA, the CDR3 is TGTGCCAGCAGTCGGGGGGTAGCGTATTACGAGCAGTACTTC. The chain couples TRBV6-5 to TRBJ2-7; 7 positions match TRBD2. The CDR3 is 14 residues long. The V segment lost 5 bases and the J segment 4 bases; nucleotides outside the gene matches: 8. The V gene's germline CDR1 is MNHEY and CDR2 SVGAGI.

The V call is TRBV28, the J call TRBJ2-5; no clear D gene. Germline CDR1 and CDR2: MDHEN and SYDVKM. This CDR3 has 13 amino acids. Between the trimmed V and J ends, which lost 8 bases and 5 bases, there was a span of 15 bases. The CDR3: CASRPENGETQYF. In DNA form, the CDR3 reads TGTGCCAGCCGCCCCGAAAACGGGGAGACCCAGTACTTC.

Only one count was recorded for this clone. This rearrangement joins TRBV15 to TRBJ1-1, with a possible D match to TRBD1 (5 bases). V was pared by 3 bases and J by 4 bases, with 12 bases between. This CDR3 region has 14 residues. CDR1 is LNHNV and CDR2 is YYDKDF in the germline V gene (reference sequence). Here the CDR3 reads CATSSGGESTEAFF. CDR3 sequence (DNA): TGTGCCACCAGCAGTGGAGGGGAGTCCACTGAAGCTTTCTTT.

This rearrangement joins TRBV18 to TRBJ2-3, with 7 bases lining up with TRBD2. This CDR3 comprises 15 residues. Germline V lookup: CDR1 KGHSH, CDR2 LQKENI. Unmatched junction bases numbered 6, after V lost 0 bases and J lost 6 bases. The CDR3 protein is CASSPPSAGADTQYF. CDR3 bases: TGTGCCAGCTCACCACCGTCCGCGGGAGCGGATACGCAGTATTTT.

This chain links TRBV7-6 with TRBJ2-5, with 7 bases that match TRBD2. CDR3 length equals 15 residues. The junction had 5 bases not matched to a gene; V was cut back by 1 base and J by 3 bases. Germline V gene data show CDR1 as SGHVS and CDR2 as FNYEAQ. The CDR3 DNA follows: TGTGCCAGCAGCTTAGGTCCAGCGGGGAAAGAGACCCAGTACTTC. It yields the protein CASSLGPAGKETQYF.

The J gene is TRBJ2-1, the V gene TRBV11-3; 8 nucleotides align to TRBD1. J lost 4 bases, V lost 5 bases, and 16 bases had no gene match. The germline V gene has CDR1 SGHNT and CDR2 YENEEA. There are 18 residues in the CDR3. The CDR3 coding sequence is TGTGCCAGCAGCGCCAAAAGGTTCTCGAGACAGGGGTACAATGAGCAGTTCTTC. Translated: CASSAKRFSRQGYNEQFF. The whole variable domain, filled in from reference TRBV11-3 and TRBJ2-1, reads EAGVVQSPRYKIIEKKQPVAFWCNPISGHNTLYWYLQNLGQGPELLIRYENEEAVDDSQLPKDRFSAERLKGVDSTLKIQPAELGDSAVYLCASSAKRFSRQGYNEQFFGPGTRLTVL.

In DNA form, the CDR3 reads TGTGCCAGCAGTTCTCGACGGACAAATGAAAAACTGTTTTTT. It yields the protein CASSSRRTNEKLFF. This chain links TRBV6-5 with TRBJ1-4; D possibly corresponds to TRBD1 (5 bases). The germline CDR1 and CDR2 sequences are MNHEY and SVGAGI. The CDR3 extends over 14 amino acids. V was cut by 4 bases and J by 5 bases, with 11 bases left in between.